The 3 T cell receptor beta chains below all came from one sample that was sequenced in a study of OX40 agonist ivuxolimab in advanced cancers. Sequenced by immunoSEQ multiplex PCR; TCRdb stores in-frame clones only, minus some. The repertoire includes 40,000 to 45,000 clones, 80% of them detected once, and 4% to 4.5% sits in the top ten. This material consisted of CD4+ or CD8+ T cells sorted from blood, taken in a trial of the OX40 agonist ivuxolimab. The receptors come from an adult with an advanced solid tumor such as melanoma, head and neck, liver or kidney cancer.

The V and J genes are TRBV5-1 and TRBJ1-6; D may be TRBD1 (5 bases). The CDR3 contains 14 residues. Looked up from germline, CDR1 is SGHRS and CDR2 is YFSETQ. V was pared by 4 bases and J by 4 bases, with 9 bases between. Here the CDR3 reads CASSADSYNSPLHF. CDR3 bases: TGCGCCAGCAGCGCTGACAGTTATAATTCACCCCTCCACTTT.

This chain uses TRBV7-2 with TRBJ1-4, with D uncertain. CDR1 is SGHTA and CDR2 is FQGNSA in the germline V gene. V was cut by 1 base and J by 8 bases, with 8 bases left in between. The CDR3 sequence is 13 residues long. This CDR3 reads CASSLGGMEKLFF. CDR3 nucleotide sequence: TGTGCCAGCAGCTTAGGGGGTATGGAAAAACTGTTTTTT.

This clone was recorded only once. This chain connects TRBV6-4 to TRBJ2-3; no reliable D call. The CDR3 contains 14 residues. Germline V gene lookup returns CDR1 MRHNA and CDR2 SNTAGT. The ends were cut back, 5 bases at V and 2 bases at J, with 11 bases in the middle. CDR3 amino acids: CASSFQGDTDTQYF. The CDR3 DNA follows: TGTGCCAGCAGTTTTCAAGGTGACACAGATACGCAGTATTTT.